The source of this T cell receptor beta chain is a study of control samples from healthy donors and cancer patients. Looked up from germline, CDR1 is SGHTA and CDR2 is FQGNSA. This CDR3 comprises 16 residues. V was clipped by 4 bases and J by 0 bases, with 12 bases between them. This clone showed up just once. Here immunoSEQ multiplex PCR was the method, and the copy in TCRdb shows in-frame clones only, minus some. The repertoire consists of about 110,000 clones, with 85% to 90% occurring once and the leading ten covering approximately 15%. The chain is built from TRBV7-2 and TRBJ1-4; the D gene is possibly TRBD1 (6 bases). This sequence was found in a woman in her forties or fifties in good health. Sequencing was carried out using blood. CDR3 DNA sequence: TGTGCCAGCAGCTACGGACAGATTGCAACTAATGAAAAACTGTTTTTT. This gives the protein CASSYGQIATNEKLFF.